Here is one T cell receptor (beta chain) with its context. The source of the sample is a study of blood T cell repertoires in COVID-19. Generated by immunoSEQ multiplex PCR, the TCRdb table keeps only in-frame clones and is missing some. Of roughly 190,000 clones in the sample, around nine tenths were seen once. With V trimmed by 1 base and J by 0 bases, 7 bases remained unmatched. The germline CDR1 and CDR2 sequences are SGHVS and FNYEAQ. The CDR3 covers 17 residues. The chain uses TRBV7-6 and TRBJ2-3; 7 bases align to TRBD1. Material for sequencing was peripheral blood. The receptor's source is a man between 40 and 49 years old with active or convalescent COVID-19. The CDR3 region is CASSLGRQGTSTDTQYF. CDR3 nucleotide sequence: TGTGCCAGCAGCTTAGGACGACAGGGAACTAGCACAGATACGCAGTATTTT.